This entry concerns a single T cell receptor beta chain. Its antigen is undetermined. These data come from a study of Ad26.COV2.S vaccination and SARS-CoV-2 variants. Overall study results and limits: Vaccinees reportedly had broad spike-specific CD8+ and CD4+ T cell responses. Similar non-spike TCR breadth was seen in vaccine and placebo recipients. People who got the vaccine had more spike-specific TCR breadth than people who got placebo.

V gave up 6 bases and J gave up 7 bases; unmatched junction bases: 21. This CDR3 has 17 residues. Per the germline V gene, CDR1 is SGHDT and CDR2 is YYEEEE. This sample's treatment: roughly 18 received Ad26.COV2.S at low or high dose, single or two shots; about five received placebo; per-sample allocation not given. Sampling was performed 63 days after the first vaccine or placebo injection. The vaccine delivered Wuhan-strain SARS-CoV-2 spike through an Ad26 vector. Assay used: immunoSEQ multiplex PCR; TCRdb lists only in-frame clones, some missing. The sample comprises about 350,000 clones, 75% to 90% of which are singletons, and approximately 5% rests with the top ten.

The V call is TRBV5-6, the J call TRBJ1-2; 7 nucleotides match TRBD1. Material: peripheral blood, obtained in a trial of Ad26.COV2.S vaccine versus placebo. This receptor was identified in a person between 18 and 65 years old who received the Ad26.COV2.S COVID-19 vaccine or a placebo. CDR3 loop: CASTQGGPTGTALGYTF. The CDR3 DNA is TGTGCCAGCACGCAAGGGGGTCCGACCGGGACAGCTCTTGGCTACACCTTC.